These 3 T cell receptor beta chains were all obtained from the same sample, sequenced in a study of shared clonotypes between healthy human individuals. CD45RO-negative cells were positively selected for CCR7, leaving out terminally differentiated effector memory CD45RA+ cells. Profiled with immunoSEQ multiplex PCR; TCRdb holds only in-frame clones, not every one. The data show roughly 2,000,000 clones, 85% to 95% seen once. Input material: naive CD8+ T cells from PBMCs. Receptor source: a man younger than 30 in good health. Some clones in this sample may be carry-over from other donors' samples.

The chain employs TRBV7-9 and TRBJ1-3, with D possibly TRBD1 on 6 matching bases. Trimming pared 7 bases from V and 4 bases from J, leaving 17 bases between. Germline loops: CDR1 SEHNR, CDR2 FQNEAQ (reference sequence). This CDR3 region has 15 residues. The CDR3 loop reads CASMTGGPFGNTIYF. DNA of the CDR3: TGTGCCAGCATGACCGGGGGCCCTTTCGGAAACACCATATATTTT.

The chain links TRBV5-5 to TRBJ2-1; D is perhaps TRBD2 (6 bases). This CDR3 comprises 16 residues. Germline V gene lookup returns CDR1 SGHKS and CDR2 YYEKEE (reference sequence). Trimming removed 3 bases at V and 7 bases at J, with 20 bases between. Here the CDR3 reads CASSSSRLASGNEQFF. CDR3 DNA: TGTGCCAGCAGCTCTAGCAGGCTAGCGTCGGGTAATGAGCAGTTCTTC.

V gene TRBV19 combines with J gene TRBJ2-4; D is perhaps TRBD1 (5 bases). Germline assignment: CDR1 LNHDA and CDR2 SQIVND (reference sequence). V shed 8 bases and J shed 3 bases, with 14 bases lying between them. The CDR3 totals 14 residues. The CDR3 loop is CASDPRDGKNIQYF. As DNA, the CDR3 is TGTGCCAGTGACCCCAGGGATGGCAAAAACATTCAGTACTTC.